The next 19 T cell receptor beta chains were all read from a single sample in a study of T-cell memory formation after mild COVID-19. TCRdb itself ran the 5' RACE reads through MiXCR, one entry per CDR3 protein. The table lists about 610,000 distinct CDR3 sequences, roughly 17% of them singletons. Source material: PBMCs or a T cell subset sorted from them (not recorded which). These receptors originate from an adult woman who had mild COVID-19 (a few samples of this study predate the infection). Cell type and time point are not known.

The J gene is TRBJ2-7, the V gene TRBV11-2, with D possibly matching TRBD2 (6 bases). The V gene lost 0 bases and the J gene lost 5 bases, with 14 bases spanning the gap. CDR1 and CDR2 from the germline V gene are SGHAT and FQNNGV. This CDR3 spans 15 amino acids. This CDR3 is CASSLEFGGRNEQYF. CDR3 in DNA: TGTGCCAGCAGCTTAGAGTTCGGGGGTAGAAACGAGCAGTACTTC.

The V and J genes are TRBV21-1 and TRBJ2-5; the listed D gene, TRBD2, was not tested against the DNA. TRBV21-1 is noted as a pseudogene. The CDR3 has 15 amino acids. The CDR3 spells CASSGGRSLQETQYF. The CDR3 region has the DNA TGTGCCAGCTCCGGAGGGAGGTCCCTCCAAGAGACCCAGTACTTC.

CDR3 residues: CASSLDTWDPRAQYF. DNA of the CDR3: TGTGCCAGCAGCTTGGACACCTGGGACCCACGGGCCCAGTACTTC. The V call is TRBV7-9, the J call TRBJ2-5; perhaps D is TRBD1 or TRBD2 (5 bases each). The V gene's germline CDR1 is SEHNR and CDR2 FQNEAQ (reference sequence). The V end lost 3 bases, the J end lost 9 bases, and 20 bases lay between the germline ends. There are 15 residues in the CDR3.

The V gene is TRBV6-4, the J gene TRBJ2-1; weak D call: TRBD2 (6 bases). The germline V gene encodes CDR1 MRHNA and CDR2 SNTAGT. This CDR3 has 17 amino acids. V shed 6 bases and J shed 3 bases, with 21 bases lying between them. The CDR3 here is CASRRDGTGGDYNEQFF. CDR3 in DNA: TGTGCCAGCAGAAGAGACGGGACTGGCGGGGACTACAATGAGCAGTTCTTC.

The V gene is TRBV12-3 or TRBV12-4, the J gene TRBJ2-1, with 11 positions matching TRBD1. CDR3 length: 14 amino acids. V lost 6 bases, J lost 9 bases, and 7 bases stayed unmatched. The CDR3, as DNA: TGTGCCAGCAGGGACAGGGGGCTATTGGGTGAGCAGTTCTTC. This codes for CASRDRGLLGEQFF.

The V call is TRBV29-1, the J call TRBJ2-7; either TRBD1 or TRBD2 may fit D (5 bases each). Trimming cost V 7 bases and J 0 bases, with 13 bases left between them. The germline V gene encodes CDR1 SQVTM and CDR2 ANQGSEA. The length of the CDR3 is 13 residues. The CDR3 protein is CSALGTISYEQYF. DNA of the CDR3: TGCAGCGCCCTAGGGACGATCTCCTACGAGCAGTACTTC.

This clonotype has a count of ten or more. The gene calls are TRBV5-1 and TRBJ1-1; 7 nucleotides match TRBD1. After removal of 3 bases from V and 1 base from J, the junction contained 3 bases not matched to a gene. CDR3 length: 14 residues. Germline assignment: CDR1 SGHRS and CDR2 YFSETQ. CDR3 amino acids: CASSSGQTNTEAFF. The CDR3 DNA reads TGCGCCAGCAGCTCGGGACAGACGAACACTGAAGCTTTCTTT.

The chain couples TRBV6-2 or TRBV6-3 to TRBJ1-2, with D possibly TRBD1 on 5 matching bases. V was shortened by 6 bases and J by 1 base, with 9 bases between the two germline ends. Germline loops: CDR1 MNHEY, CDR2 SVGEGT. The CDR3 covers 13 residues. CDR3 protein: CASRTTVNYGYTF. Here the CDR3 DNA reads TGTGCCAGCAGAACGACAGTTAACTATGGCTACACCTTC.

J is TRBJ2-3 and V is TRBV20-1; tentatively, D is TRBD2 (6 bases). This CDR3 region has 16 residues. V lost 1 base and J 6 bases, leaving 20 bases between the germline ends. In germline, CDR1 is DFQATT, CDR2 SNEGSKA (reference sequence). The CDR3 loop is CSARGPAGVVWDTQYF. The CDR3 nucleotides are TGCAGTGCTAGAGGGCCAGCGGGCGTCGTCTGGGATACGCAGTATTTT.

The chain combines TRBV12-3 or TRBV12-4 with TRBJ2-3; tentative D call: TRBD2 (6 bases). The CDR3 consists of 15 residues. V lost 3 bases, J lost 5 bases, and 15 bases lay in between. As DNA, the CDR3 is TGTGCCAGCAGTTTTAGGCGGGGTGAGGGAGATACGCAGTATTTT. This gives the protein CASSFRRGEGDTQYF.

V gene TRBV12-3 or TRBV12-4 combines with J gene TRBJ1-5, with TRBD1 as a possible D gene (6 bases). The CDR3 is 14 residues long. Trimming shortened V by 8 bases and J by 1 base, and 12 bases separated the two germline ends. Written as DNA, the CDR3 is TGTGCCAGCCAGGGGCTGGTAAGCAATCAGCCCCAGCATTTT. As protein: CASQGLVSNQPQHF.

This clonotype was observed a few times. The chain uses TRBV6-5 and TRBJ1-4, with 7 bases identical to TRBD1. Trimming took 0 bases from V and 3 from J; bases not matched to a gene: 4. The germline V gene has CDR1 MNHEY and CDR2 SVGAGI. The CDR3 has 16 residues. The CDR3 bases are TGTGCCAGCAGTTACTCTTACAGGGGCGCTAATGAAAAACTGTTTTTT. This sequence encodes CASSYSYRGANEKLFF.

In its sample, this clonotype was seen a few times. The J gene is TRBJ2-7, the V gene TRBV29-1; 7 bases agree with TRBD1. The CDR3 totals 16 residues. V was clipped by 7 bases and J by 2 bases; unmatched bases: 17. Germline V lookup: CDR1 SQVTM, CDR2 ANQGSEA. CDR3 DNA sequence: TGCAGCGCCGGGGCGACCCCGACAGGGAAACCCTACGAGCAGTACTTC. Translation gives CSAGATPTGKPYEQYF.

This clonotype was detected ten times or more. The CDR3 bases are TGTGCCAGCAGCAGGGGACAGCAAGCGTACTACGAGCAGTACTTC. It specifies CASSRGQQAYYEQYF. The gene calls are TRBV5-5 and TRBJ2-7; 7 nucleotides agree with TRBD1. Trimming removed 4 bases from V and 3 bases from J; junction bases left unmatched: 10. Germline CDR1 reads SGHKS; CDR2 reads YYEKEE (reference sequence). The CDR3 contains 15 residues.

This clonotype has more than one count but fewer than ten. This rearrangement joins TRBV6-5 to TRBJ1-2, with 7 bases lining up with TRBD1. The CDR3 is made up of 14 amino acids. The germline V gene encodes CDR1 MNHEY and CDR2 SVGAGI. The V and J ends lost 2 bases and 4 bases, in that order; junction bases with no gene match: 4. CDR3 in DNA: TGTGCCAGCAGTTACCAGGGGGACAGCTATGGCTACACCTTC. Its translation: CASSYQGDSYGYTF.

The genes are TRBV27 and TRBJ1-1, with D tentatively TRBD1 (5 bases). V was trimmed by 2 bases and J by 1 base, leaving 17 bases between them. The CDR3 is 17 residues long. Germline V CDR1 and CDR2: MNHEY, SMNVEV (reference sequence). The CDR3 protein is CASSLAWGRDANTEAFF. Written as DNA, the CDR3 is TGTGCCAGCAGTTTAGCCTGGGGCAGGGACGCGAACACTGAAGCTTTCTTT.

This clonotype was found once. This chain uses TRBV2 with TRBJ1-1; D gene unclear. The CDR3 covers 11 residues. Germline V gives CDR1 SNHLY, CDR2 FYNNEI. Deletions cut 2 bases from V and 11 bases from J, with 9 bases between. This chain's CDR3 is CASSEKNAAFF. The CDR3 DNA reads TGTGCCAGCAGTGAAAAGAATGCGGCTTTCTTT.

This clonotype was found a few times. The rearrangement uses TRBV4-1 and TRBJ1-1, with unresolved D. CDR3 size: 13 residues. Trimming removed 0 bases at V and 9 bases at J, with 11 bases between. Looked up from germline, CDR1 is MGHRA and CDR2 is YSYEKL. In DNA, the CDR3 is TGCGCCAGCAGCCAAGATCTGACCAACAAAGCTTTCTTT. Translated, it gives CASSQDLTNKAFF.

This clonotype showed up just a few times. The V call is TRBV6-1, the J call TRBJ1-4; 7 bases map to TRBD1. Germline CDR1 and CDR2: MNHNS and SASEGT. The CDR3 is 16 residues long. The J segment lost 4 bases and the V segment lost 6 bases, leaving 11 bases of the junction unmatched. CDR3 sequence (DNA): TGTGCCAGCAGCGCCTTTTGGAGGGGGCATAATGAAAAACTGTTTTTT. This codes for CASSAFWRGHNEKLFF.